This T cell receptor beta chain emerged from a study of circulating and synovial CD4+ cells in juvenile arthritis (dated 2014 in TCRdb). At the level of the whole study: TCRbeta CDR3 repertoires of circulating HLA-DR+ CD4 T cells, bulk blood CD4 T cells and synovial CD4 T cells were compared within each patient. The goal of the repertoire sequencing was to confirm that synovial clonotypes were enriched in a circulating synovial-like CD4 T cell subset. On the study overall, not on this receptor specifically: Because overlap with synovium was found to increase with sequencing depth, the full repertoire overlap was likely underestimated by the measured shared-clonotype fractions. Circulating pathogenic-like lymphocytes clustered together with synovial T cells, and compared with bulk blood, the circulating pathogenic-like lymphocytes shared a substantially higher fraction of CDR3 sequences with synovium. Compared with bulk blood CD4 repertoires, both the synovial and the circulating pathogenic-like lymphocyte repertoires were less diverse, and some CPL samples were as oligoclonal as synovium. Because T cell genome counts differed by at least an order of magnitude between CPL and bulk blood CD4 samples, sample-size effects were addressed. The difference between circulating pathogenic-like lymphocytes and bulk blood T cells was not detected by traditional Vbeta family usage analysis.

This clone appeared once. The antigen it recognizes is unknown. Per-base quality was not reported, and no clone a single base away is much larger than it. Donors of the sequenced samples were patients with active juvenile idiopathic arthritis. Cells were sorted right after thawing, and dead cells were excluded with Live/Dead Fixable Near-IR Stain. The CDR3, cysteine through phenylalanine, is 15 amino acids long. Only the CDR3 portion is preserved as DNA: 45 bases, with reading frame beginning at the first base. V is pruned by 6 bases and J by 10 bases, leaving 12 bases of the junction without a gene match. CDR1 is given as SGHTA and CDR2 as FQGTGA, both from the germline V gene. The library came from the immunoSEQ multiplex PCR assay. TCRbeta CDR3 sequencing was performed as a commercial service by an external provider. As for the authors' bioinformatics: The analyses used productive nucleotide sequences together with amino acid sequences obtained by in silico translation. Diversity was measured as Renyi entropy over a range of alpha values, and the median of 200 repeated subsamples was taken to equalise sample size. The distance between each pair of repertoires was calculated as one minus the Chao-modified Jaccard index, which corrects for under-sampling, and this distance was used for clustering. Frequency-weighted overlap with synovial clonotypes was calculated across 200 sample sizes, using 200 draws without replacement for each, and the value reported was the one at the size of the smaller sample. In its TCRdb copy, this immuneACCESS table keeps in-frame sequences only and misses some clones. Where compared with another copy, unresolved V genes explain less than half of these, and the others have no known cause. V and J calls and clone size are copied from that table; D and trimming were computed from the DNA. This sample is represented by more than 30,000 clones; 80% to 95% of them were singletons. The top ten clonotypes cover 2.9% of the sample.

The chain was built from TRBV7-3 and TRBJ2-1; 10 of the junction bases match TRBD2. Sequenced: CD4+ T cells from blood. The clonotype originates from a human donor with juvenile idiopathic arthritis. This receptor has the CDR3 CASSPGSGRAREQFF. Here is the DNA: TGTGCCAGCAGTCCAGGGAGCGGGAGGGCCCGGGAGCAGTTCTTC.